The 19 T cell receptor beta chains reported below all come from one sample, sequenced in a study of T cells in Graves' hyperthyroidism and ophthalmopathy. TCR beta CDR3 region amplification was performed from RNA transcripts. Initially, a first-round RT-PCR of the TCR CDR3 employed the HTBI primer set. TCRdb recomputed calls from the multiplex PCR reads with MiXCR, one row per CDR3 protein. The sample carries a few hundred thousand distinct CDR3 sequences, 20% to 25% recorded once. Sequences were obtained from blood. These receptors were collected from a woman between 50 and 59 years old with Graves' hyperthyroidism.

The rearrangement links TRBV29-1 to TRBJ1-2; a weak D match, TRBD1 (6 bases). Germline V gene lookup returns CDR1 SQVTM and CDR2 ANQGSEA. The CDR3 extends over 11 amino acids. V lost 4 bases and J lost 8, with 11 bases in between. In DNA form, the CDR3 reads TGCAGCGTTGCTCACGGGGGCGGCTACACCTTC. Its protein product is CSVAHGGGYTF.

About this clonotype: A much larger clone is a single base away; this may be a read error. This chain uses TRBV29-1 with TRBJ1-5; 7 bases are a match to TRBD1. The CDR3 runs 11 residues. Germline CDR1 reads SQVTM; CDR2 reads ANQGSEA. CDR3 in amino acids: CSVTGNQPQQF. The CDR3, as DNA: TGCAGCGTGACAGGGAATCAGCCCCAGCAATTT.

The J gene is TRBJ2-7, the V gene TRBV18; D is ambiguous. Trimming removed 0 bases at V and 3 bases at J, with 12 bases between. The CDR3 has 15 amino acids. Germline V gives CDR1 KGHSH, CDR2 LQKENI. The DNA for the CDR3 is TGTGCCAGCTCACCACCGTGGCAGGACGGCTACGAGCAGTACTTC. Amino acid sequence: CASSPPWQDGYEQYF. The full variable domain, rest sourced from reference TRBV18 and TRBJ2-7, is NAGVMQNPRHLVRRRGQEARLRCSPMKGHSHVYWYRQLPEEGLKFMVYLQKENIIDESGMPKERFSAEFPKEGPSILRIQQVVRGDSAAYFCASSPPWQDGYEQYFGPGTRLTVT.

The chain uses TRBV28 and TRBJ2-3, with unresolved D. The CDR3 contains 13 residues. The V gene's germline CDR1 is MDHEN and CDR2 SYDVKM. V lost 5 bases, J lost 1 base, and 7 bases lay in between. The DNA of the CDR3 is TGTGCCAGCAGTGACCGGGGCACAGATACGCAGTATTTT. Its translation: CASSDRGTDTQYF. The full variable domain, its missing parts supplied by reference TRBV28 and TRBJ2-3, is DVKVTQSSRYLVKRTGEKVFLECVQDMDHENMFWYRQDPGLGLRLIYFSYDVKMKEKGDIPEGYSVSREKKERFSLILESASTNQTSMYLCASSDRGTDTQYFGPGTRLTVL.

The chain employs TRBV11-2 and TRBJ2-7; TRBD1 is a possible D gene (6 bases). The CDR3 spans 14 residues. Per the germline V gene, CDR1 is SGHAT and CDR2 is FQNNGV. With 0 bases removed from V and 6 bases from J, the gap between germline ends came to 12 bases. The CDR3 DNA is TGTGCCAGCAGCTTAGAAGGGACACGGCCCGAGCAGTACTTC. It yields the protein CASSLEGTRPEQYF.

This sequence joins TRBV7-9 and TRBJ2-5; 9 bases align to TRBD1. The CDR3 sequence is 15 residues long. Germline CDR1 SEHNR, CDR2 FQNEAQ (reference sequence). V lost 5 bases to trimming and J lost 5 bases; unmatched junction nucleotides: 9. The DNA of the CDR3 is TGTGCCAGCAGCGCAGGAACAGGGGGCTGGGAGACCCAGTACTTC. Its translation: CASSAGTGGWETQYF.

This clonotype was recorded at least ten times. The chain couples TRBV5-1 to TRBJ2-1, with D uncertain. CDR1 and CDR2 (germline): SGHRS, YFSETQ. This CDR3 contains 14 residues. V dropped 0 bases and J dropped 8 bases, with 12 bases sitting between them. The CDR3 bases are TGCGCCAGCAGCTTGGACGGAGTCATCCATGAGCAGTTCTTC. This codes for CASSLDGVIHEQFF. The full variable domain, in which reference TRBV5-1 and TRBJ2-1 provide the parts outside the CDR3, is KAGVTQTPRYLIKTRGQQVTLSCSPISGHRSVSWYQQTPGQGLQFLFEYFSETQRNKGNFPGRFSGRQFSNSRSEMNVSTLELGDSALYLCASSLDGVIHEQFFGPGTRLTVL.

The CDR3 region has the DNA TGCGCCAGCAGCTTGGGCTTTGGGACAGAAAGAGGCTACACCTTC. Protein product: CASSLGFGTERGYTF. The chain has TRBV5-1 and TRBJ1-2, with TRBD1 matching over 7 bases. Per the germline V gene, CDR1 is SGHRS and CDR2 is YFSETQ. This CDR3 has 15 amino acids. The ends lost 0 bases at V and 8 bases at J; junction bases unmatched: 10.

The chain couples TRBV10-3 to TRBJ1-3; D not certain. CDR1 is ENHRY and CDR2 is SYGVKD in the germline V gene. Deletions cut 3 bases from V and 1 base from J, with 10 bases between. The CDR3 is made up of 15 amino acids. The CDR3 spells CAISDSQRSGNTIYF. The DNA for the CDR3 is TGTGCCATCAGTGACAGTCAGCGATCTGGAAACACCATATATTTT.

This clonotype has at least ten counts. The chain combines TRBV28 with TRBJ2-5, with TRBD1 as a possible D gene (6 bases). V was shortened by 6 bases and J by 1 base, with 9 bases between the two germline ends. This CDR3 comprises 13 residues. Germline V gene lookup returns CDR1 MDHEN and CDR2 SYDVKM. Here the CDR3 DNA reads TGTGCCAGCAGCAACAGGGTCCAAGAGACCCAGTACTTC. Amino acid sequence: CASSNRVQETQYF.

This clonotype turned up a few times. The chain couples TRBV6-5 to TRBJ1-2; D gene unclear. The CDR3 is 17 residues long. Germline V lookup: CDR1 MNHEY, CDR2 SVGAGI. The V end lost 5 bases, the J end lost 8 bases, and 27 bases lay between the germline ends. The CDR3 region has the DNA TGTGCCAGCAGTAACCGGATTATGACACGGGCGCGCGGGGGCTACACCTTC. This sequence encodes CASSNRIMTRARGGYTF.

This clonotype was detected ten times or more. The chain combines TRBV7-8 with TRBJ1-1, with D perhaps TRBD1 (6 bases). CDR1 and CDR2 from the germline V gene are SGHVS and FQNEAQ. This CDR3 has 15 residues. Deletions cut 2 bases from V and 4 bases from J, with 14 bases between. DNA of the CDR3: TGTGCCAGCAGCTTATTACTACAGGGAGCCACTGAAGCTTTCTTT. Amino acid sequence: CASSLLLQGATEAFF.

This clonotype has ten or more counts. The V call is TRBV9, the J call TRBJ1-1; D is ambiguous. Germline lookup yields CDR1 SGDLS and CDR2 YYNGEE. With 0 bases removed from V and 1 base from J, the gap between germline ends came to 10 bases. CDR3 size: 15 residues. CDR3 sequence reads: CASSVELGRNTEAFF. The CDR3 DNA reads as TGTGCCAGCAGCGTAGAGCTGGGGAGGAACACTGAAGCTTTCTTT. Combining the CDR3 with reference TRBV9 and TRBJ1-1 gives the whole variable domain DSGVTQTPKHLITATGQRVTLRCSPRSGDLSVYWYQQSLDQGLQFLIQYYNGEERAKGNILERFSAQQFPDLHSELNLSSLELGDSALYFCASSVELGRNTEAFFGQGTRLTVV.

CDR3 in amino acids: CASSSGPGLAGTDTQYF. CDR3 in DNA: TGTGCCAGTTCCAGCGGCCCGGGACTAGCGGGCACAGATACGCAGTATTTT. The V gene is TRBV19, the J gene TRBJ2-3, with 11 bases matching TRBD2. V was pared by 8 bases and J by 1 base, with 11 bases of the junction left unmatched. The germline gives CDR1 LNHDA, CDR2 SQIVND (reference sequence). The CDR3 runs to 17 residues.

V is TRBV7-3 and J is TRBJ1-1; unclear D gene. Between the trimmed V and J ends, which lost 5 bases and 2 bases, there was a span of 9 bases. The length of the CDR3 is 13 residues. CDR1 is SGHTA, CDR2 FQGTGA, per germline. The CDR3 bases are TGTGCCAGCAGCCTTTATGTAAACACTGAAGCTTTCTTT. Its translation: CASSLYVNTEAFF.

V usage is TRBV3-1 and J usage is TRBJ2-3; 14 nucleotides match TRBD2. J gave up 2 bases and V 4 bases, and 8 bases lay outside the gene matches. Germline-derived CDR1 and CDR2 are LGHDT and YNNKEL (reference sequence). CDR3 length: 18 residues. DNA of the CDR3: TGTGCCAGCAGCCCGGGGACTAGCGGGAGAAGTCACACAGATACGCAGTATTTT. Amino acids: CASSPGTSGRSHTDTQYF.

This clonotype was counted ten times or more. This chain uses TRBV3-1 with TRBJ2-2; TRBD2 matches at 13 bases. Germline loops: CDR1 LGHDT, CDR2 YNNKEL (reference sequence). CDR3 length equals 17 residues. Trimming removed 2 bases from V and 7 bases from J; junction bases left unmatched: 7. The CDR3 spells CASSQRGLAGSSGELFF. The CDR3 nucleotides read TGTGCCAGCAGCCAAAGGGGACTAGCGGGATCGAGCGGGGAGCTGTTTTTT.

This clonotype was counted only a few times. The rearrangement uses TRBV19 and TRBJ1-1; D gene ambiguous. V was clipped by 6 bases and J by 0 bases, with 11 bases between them. Germline V lookup: CDR1 LNHDA, CDR2 SQIVND (reference sequence). The CDR3 is 14 amino acids. CDR3 in amino acids: CASRVQRMNTEAFF. CDR3 nucleotides: TGTGCCAGTAGAGTACAGCGTATGAACACTGAAGCTTTCTTT.

At least ten counts were recorded for this clonotype. The rearrangement joins TRBV3-1 to TRBJ2-5; the D is unclear. The CDR3 extends over 15 amino acids. Trimming pared 4 bases from V and 8 bases from J, leaving 20 bases between. Germline V CDR1 and CDR2: LGHDT, YNNKEL (reference sequence). CDR3 region: CASSPKIVAAQTQYF. For the CDR3, the DNA is TGTGCCAGCAGCCCTAAGATAGTGGCGGCCCAAACCCAGTACTTC.